Below, 9 T cell receptor beta chains from the same sample are listed, as sequenced in a study of technical replicates of blood from a few donors (dated by TCRdb to about 2017). Receptor libraries were prepared by the immunoSEQ multiplex PCR assay. The table comes from immuneACCESS by way of TCRdb, which keeps in-frame sequences with V and J called. Part of the clones is missing from these tables; in studies checked, under half for an unresolved V gene and the rest for unknown reasons. The sample profile shows some 70,000 clones; 91% of them were found once. The ten biggest clones cover 4.7% of the sample. Sequencing was performed on PBMCs. The receptors stem from a human donor in good health. Some clones in this sample may be carry-over from other donors' samples.

The genes are TRBV30 and TRBJ2-1; 12 bases line up with TRBD2. The germline V gene encodes CDR1 GTSNPN and CDR2 SVGIG (reference sequence). This CDR3 region has 15 residues. V lost 2 bases, J lost 9 bases, and 8 bases stayed unmatched. CDR3 sequence: CAWSIGLAGQGEQFF. Here the CDR3 DNA reads TGTGCCTGGAGTATCGGACTAGCGGGACAGGGTGAGCAGTTCTTC.

The rearrangement links TRBV10-3 to TRBJ1-5; TRBD1 matches at 8 bases. V shed 6 bases, J shed 7 bases, and the junction held 5 bases outside the gene matches. The CDR3 length is 13 residues. The germline V gene has CDR1 ENHRY and CDR2 SYGVKD. CDR3 DNA sequence: TGTGCCATCAGCAGGGGGCAAATCCAGCCCCAGCATTTT. Translation: CAISRGQIQPQHF.

The chain has TRBV6-5 and TRBJ1-1, with D perhaps matching TRBD1 (6 bases). V shed 0 bases and J shed 1 base, with 12 bases lying between them. The CDR3 consists of 16 residues. Germline V gene sequence: CDR1 MNHEY, CDR2 SVGAGI. CDR3 sequence (DNA): TGTGCCAGCAGTTACTCTTATGGACAGAAGAACACTGAAGCTTTCTTT. Protein product: CASSYSYGQKNTEAFF.

J is TRBJ2-1 and V is TRBV4-2; 8 positions match TRBD1. The CDR3 spans 16 residues. The trim removed 3 bases at V and 7 bases at J, leaving 11 bases unmatched. CDR1 and CDR2 from the germline V gene are LGHNA and YNFKEQ. CDR3 coding DNA: TGTGCCAGCAGCCATGCTACTAGAGGGACAGGTAATGAGCAGTTCTTC. Its translation: CASSHATRGTGNEQFF.

This clone was seen only once. This chain uses TRBV4-2 with TRBJ2-4; 7 bases agree with TRBD2. This CDR3 is 14 amino acids long. V trimming: 3 bases; J trimming: 8 bases; junction bases outside the gene matches: 7. Germline loops: CDR1 LGHNA, CDR2 YNFKEQ. The CDR3 loop reads CASSQGGTQDIQYF. The CDR3 DNA is TGTGCCAGCAGCCAGGGGGGGACCCAAGACATTCAGTACTTC.

This clone was counted once. The chain uses TRBV18 and TRBJ2-7; D possibly corresponds to TRBD1 (6 bases). CDR3 size: 13 residues. The V gene lost 3 bases and the J gene lost 1 base, with 7 bases spanning the gap. Germline V gives CDR1 KGHSH, CDR2 LQKENI. The CDR3 coding sequence is TGTGCCAGCTCACCCCAGGGGTCCTACGAGCAGTACTTC. It codes for CASSPQGSYEQYF.

The chain joins TRBV19 to TRBJ1-5; D perhaps matches TRBD1 (5 bases). The CDR3 has 17 amino acids. Trimming left V 6 bases short and J 5 bases short, with 23 bases between. Germline-derived CDR1 and CDR2 are LNHDA and SQIVND (reference sequence). The CDR3 DNA follows: TGTGCCAGTAGGCCAACCCTCTACGGGGGGAGAGATCAGCCCCAGCATTTT. This encodes CASRPTLYGGRDQPQHF.

The chain uses TRBV12-2 and TRBJ2-3; the DNA was not compared with TRBD1, the D call given in the table. TRBV12-2 is designated a pseudogene. The CDR3 extends over 18 amino acids. CDR3 loop: CASRAFRDRAEVSDTQYF. CDR3 coding DNA: TGTGCAAGTCGCGCATTCCGGGACAGGGCAGAGGTATCAGATACGCAGTATTTT.

The chain is built from TRBV7-9 and TRBJ1-1; 9 nucleotides agree with TRBD1. CDR1 and CDR2 (germline): SEHNR, FQNEAQ (reference sequence). There are 15 residues in the CDR3. The junction had 7 bases not matched to a gene; V was cut back by 4 bases and J by 4 bases. DNA of the CDR3: TGTGCCAGCAGCTCTTCCCAACAGGGGGCCACTGAAGCTTTCTTT. Its translation: CASSSSQQGATEAFF.